Below are 3 T cell receptor beta chains sequenced from a single sample in a study of cytomegalovirus exposure and HLA in healthy donors. The PCR contained 60 Vbeta and 13 Jbeta primers. TCRdb keeps only in-frame clones here, not all; method: immunoSEQ multiplex PCR. The sample shows 100,000 to 150,000 clones, about 76% of them seen only once. The sample taken for sequencing was PBMCs. These receptors originate from a man aged 35 to 55 in good health and CMV-seropositive.

The chain has TRBV5-1 and TRBJ2-1; D remains ambiguous. V gave up 0 bases and J gave up 1 base, with 5 bases separating them. Germline-derived CDR1 and CDR2 are SGHRS and YFSETQ. The CDR3 totals 14 residues. The CDR3 DNA reads TGCGCCAGCAGCTTGGACAGTTCCTACAATGAGCAGTTCTTC. Its protein product is CASSLDSSYNEQFF.

The chain is built from TRBV27 and TRBJ2-1; 12 bases line up with TRBD2. After removal of 5 bases from V and 7 bases from J, the junction contained 15 bases not matched to a gene. Germline assignment: CDR1 MNHEY and CDR2 SMNVEV (reference sequence). This CDR3 comprises 18 residues. CDR3 amino acids: CASSRTRLAGGFRNEQFF. CDR3 nucleotide sequence: TGTGCCAGCAGTCGCACTCGCCTAGCGGGAGGGTTTAGGAATGAGCAGTTCTTC.

The rearrangement links TRBV7-8 to TRBJ2-1; tentatively, D is TRBD1 (5 bases). Germline CDR1 SGHVS, CDR2 FQNEAQ. The V gene lost 5 bases and the J gene lost 0 bases, with 11 bases spanning the gap. The CDR3 spans 15 residues. The CDR3 sequence is CASSKDISSYNEQFF. Written as DNA, the CDR3 is TGTGCCAGCAGCAAGGACATAAGCTCCTACAATGAGCAGTTCTTC.